These 12 T cell receptor beta chains came from one sample sequenced in a study of cytomegalovirus exposure and HLA in healthy donors. PCR employed 60 Vbeta and 13 Jbeta primers. The assay was immunoSEQ multiplex PCR, and TCRdb's table has in-frame clones only and misses some. The repertoire holds approximately 100,000 clones, about 80% seen once, with 4.1% in the top ten. Sequenced: PBMCs. All receptors derive from a female donor in good health and CMV-seropositive.

This clone has a single count. This chain uses TRBV6-6 with TRBJ2-7, with 7 bases fitting TRBD2. J was trimmed by 2 bases and V by 5 bases; bases with no gene match: 12. Germline V lookup: CDR1 MNHNY, CDR2 SVGAGI (reference sequence). The CDR3 covers 16 residues. The CDR3 reads CASSPTPRDYPYEQYF. Written as DNA, the CDR3 is TGTGCCAGCAGTCCTACCCCCAGGGACTACCCCTACGAGCAGTACTTC.

In this sample, this clone turned up once. This chain joins TRBV5-6 and TRBJ2-3; 7 bases are shared with TRBD2. The CDR3 totals 16 residues. Germline loops: CDR1 SGHDT, CDR2 YYEEEE. Trimming removed 0 bases from V and 0 bases from J; junction bases left unmatched: 4. For the CDR3, the DNA is TGTGCCAGCAGCTTGGGGGGGGGACCTAGCACAGATACGCAGTATTTT. Amino acids: CASSLGGGPSTDTQYF.

The rearrangement links TRBV5-1 to TRBJ2-5; the match to TRBD2 covers 7 bases. Germline values: CDR1 SGHRS, CDR2 YFSETQ. CDR3 size: 15 residues. The junction had 4 bases not matched to a gene; V was cut back by 0 bases and J by 2 bases. The CDR3 loop is CASSLASGSQETQYF. As DNA, the CDR3 is TGCGCCAGCAGCTTGGCTAGCGGATCTCAAGAGACCCAGTACTTC.

V usage is TRBV6-5 and J usage is TRBJ1-2, with D possibly TRBD1 on 5 matching bases. The CDR3 length is 13 residues. Germline CDR1 MNHEY, CDR2 SVGAGI. The V and J ends lost 6 bases and 5 bases respectively, with 13 bases between them. The CDR3 loop reads CASRLTDRYGYTF. Written as DNA, the CDR3 is TGTGCCAGCAGACTGACAGACCGATATGGCTACACCTTC.

CDR3 nucleotide sequence: TGTGCCAGTAACCCTAGCGGCACCTCCTACGAGCAGTACTTC. It specifies CASNPSGTSYEQYF. V and J are TRBV19 and TRBJ2-7; 7 bases map to TRBD2. The CDR3 consists of 14 residues. With 7 bases clipped from V and 0 bases from J, the junction kept 6 bases outside the gene matches. The germline V gene encodes CDR1 LNHDA and CDR2 SQIVND (reference sequence).

The chain joins TRBV27 to TRBJ1-2, with TRBD1 identical over 8 bases. The CDR3 runs 14 residues. J lost 8 bases, V lost 6 bases, and 11 bases had no gene match. Germline V CDR1 and CDR2: MNHEY, SMNVEV (reference sequence). The chain's CDR3 is CASSPGQGGSGYTF. The CDR3 DNA reads as TGTGCCAGCAGCCCCGGACAGGGAGGTAGCGGCTACACCTTC.

This rearrangement joins TRBV5-1 to TRBJ2-7; the D gene is possibly TRBD1 (5 bases). The germline V gene has CDR1 SGHRS and CDR2 YFSETQ. The germline V and J ends were trimmed by 2 bases and 2 bases, with 11 bases remaining between them. The CDR3 has 14 residues. CDR3 nucleotide sequence: TGCGCCAGCAGCTTCGGGCAGGGCCCCTACGAGCAGTACTTC. Translating gives CASSFGQGPYEQYF.

The chain carries TRBV18 and TRBJ1-1; TRBD1 is a possible D gene (6 bases). Germline loops: CDR1 KGHSH, CDR2 LQKENI. V was cut by 2 bases and J by 3 bases, with 10 bases left in between. This CDR3 has 14 residues. The CDR3 DNA reads as TGTGCCAGCTCACCAGGCCAGGGGCACACTGAAGCTTTCTTT. Translation gives CASSPGQGHTEAFF.

The rearrangement links TRBV2 to TRBJ2-7; 9 bases agree with TRBD2. Looked up from germline, CDR1 is SNHLY and CDR2 is FYNNEI. CDR3 length: 15 amino acids. The V segment lost 6 bases and the J segment 3 bases; nucleotides outside the gene matches: 9. This chain's CDR3 is CASRGLAGRIYEQYF. CDR3 coding DNA: TGTGCCAGCAGAGGGCTAGCGGGGCGAATCTACGAGCAGTACTTC.

This clone has more than one count but fewer than ten. The chain uses TRBV27 and TRBJ2-7; 9 bases fit TRBD2. V was pared by 5 bases and J by 0 bases, with 20 bases of the junction left unmatched. This CDR3 has 20 residues. Germline V gives CDR1 MNHEY, CDR2 SMNVEV (reference sequence). CDR3 nucleotide sequence: TGTGCCAGCAGTCCCCGAACCCCGATGGGAATAGCGGGGGACTCCTACGAGCAGTACTTC. This encodes CASSPRTPMGIAGDSYEQYF.

Only a few counts were recorded for this clone. This chain connects TRBV14 to TRBJ2-7; 14 nucleotides agree with TRBD2. This CDR3 comprises 17 residues. Germline V gene sequence: CDR1 SGHDN, CDR2 FVKESK. Losses at the gene ends were 2 bases for V and 4 bases for J; bases not matched to a gene: 7. The CDR3 nucleotides are TGTGCCAGCAGCCAATTACCGGGACTAGCGGGGGTATACGAGCAGTACTTC. It translates to CASSQLPGLAGVYEQYF.

This clone was detected a few times. The chain joins TRBV28 to TRBJ2-7; 8 nucleotides line up with TRBD1. V was clipped by 6 bases and J by 2 bases; unmatched bases: 6. CDR1 is MDHEN and CDR2 is SYDVKM in the germline V gene. The CDR3 loop spans 14 amino acids. The CDR3 region has the DNA TGTGCCAGCAGGGGGACAGGACGAACCTACGAGCAGTACTTC. Its translation is CASRGTGRTYEQYF.